A single sample is the source of the 27 T cell receptor beta chains below, sequenced in a study of cytomegalovirus exposure and HLA in healthy donors (dated by TCRdb to between 2016 and 2019). Library creation used the immunoSEQ multiplex PCR assay. The multiplex PCR relied on a mix of 60 forward primers for TCR Vbeta segments and 13 reverse primers for TCR Jbeta segments. TCRdb stores this immuneACCESS table with in-frame sequences only. Part of the clones is absent; in the studies checked, under half of the shortfall reflects unresolved V genes, and no reason is known for the rest. The sample includes roughly 130,000 clones, with approximately 61% observed a single time. The ten biggest clones cover approximately 1.5% of the sample. The sequencing input was PBMCs. The receptors shown here come from a man aged 25 to 40 in good health and CMV-seropositive.

J is TRBJ2-6 and V is TRBV9, with a weak D call TRBD1 (5 bases). Germline CDR1 reads SGDLS; CDR2 reads YYNGEE. The ends were cut back, 0 bases at V and 0 bases at J, with 7 bases in the middle. The CDR3 has 16 amino acids. The CDR3 spells CASSVDRISGANVLTF. In nucleotides, the CDR3 is TGTGCCAGCAGCGTAGACAGGATCTCTGGGGCCAACGTCCTGACTTTC.

The V call is TRBV4-2, the J call TRBJ2-1; tentative D call: TRBD2 (6 bases). V dropped 1 base and J dropped 0 bases, with 13 bases sitting between them. CDR3 size: 17 residues. The germline CDR1 and CDR2 sequences are LGHNA and YNFKEQ. Here the CDR3 DNA reads TGTGCCAGCAGCCAAGGTGCCGGGAGTTACTCCTACAATGAGCAGTTCTTC. Residues: CASSQGAGSYSYNEQFF.

The rearrangement joins TRBV4-2 to TRBJ2-5; TRBD1 matches at 12 bases. This CDR3 is 16 amino acids long. Trimming removed 6 bases from V and 1 base from J; junction bases left unmatched: 6. Germline lookup yields CDR1 LGHNA and CDR2 YNFKEQ. The CDR3 sequence: CASSPGQGAFQETQYF. The CDR3 nucleotides are TGTGCCAGCAGTCCGGGACAGGGGGCCTTCCAAGAGACCCAGTACTTC.

The chain employs TRBV5-1 and TRBJ2-3; D possibly corresponds to TRBD1 (5 bases). The CDR3 is 15 residues long. Trimming removed 0 bases from V and 6 bases from J, with 14 bases in between. Germline assignment: CDR1 SGHRS and CDR2 YFSETQ. CDR3 amino acids: CASSLAGLGVDTQYF. The CDR3 coding sequence is TGCGCCAGCAGCTTGGCAGGGTTGGGTGTGGATACGCAGTATTTT.

The chain has TRBV5-1 and TRBJ2-2; tentative D call: TRBD2 (5 bases). Germline V gene lookup returns CDR1 SGHRS and CDR2 YFSETQ. Deletions cut 8 bases from V and 2 bases from J, with 19 bases between. The CDR3 runs 16 residues. The DNA of the CDR3 is TGCGCCAGTAGAGAGAGCGGCACCCTAAACACCGGGGAGCTGTTTTTT. Translated: CASRESGTLNTGELFF.

This clone showed up just once. The genes are TRBV7-2 and TRBJ1-2; 7 nucleotides agree with TRBD1. The CDR3 runs 13 residues. Germline V lookup: CDR1 SGHTA, CDR2 FQGNSA. The V and J ends lost 3 bases and 3 bases, in that order; junction bases with no gene match: 1. The CDR3 region is CASSLGQYYGYTF. The CDR3, as DNA: TGTGCCAGCAGCTTGGGACAGTACTATGGCTACACCTTC.

The chain couples TRBV4-1 to TRBJ2-1, with 14 bases matching TRBD2. J was trimmed by 5 bases and V by 4 bases; bases with no gene match: 10. CDR1 is MGHRA, CDR2 YSYEKL, per germline. The CDR3 is made up of 18 amino acids. The CDR3 nucleotides read TGCGCCAGCAGCCGAAAGACCGGGACTAGCGGGAGTAACAATGAGCAGTTCTTC. Translated: CASSRKTGTSGSNNEQFF.

The chain carries TRBV7-6 and TRBJ1-2; D is undetermined. This CDR3 has 12 residues. Trimming shortened V by 10 bases and J by 2 bases, and 11 bases separated the two germline ends. Germline assignment: CDR1 SGHVS and CDR2 FNYEAQ. In DNA form, the CDR3 reads TGTGCCACCCTAGACGAAAACTATGGCTACACCTTC. Translation gives CATLDENYGYTF.

The chain joins TRBV5-4 to TRBJ2-1; TRBD2 matches 9 bases. The germline gives CDR1 SGHNT, CDR2 YYREEE (reference sequence). The V and J ends lost 4 bases and 4 bases, in that order; junction bases with no gene match: 9. This CDR3 region has 16 residues. The CDR3 here is CASSPRAGGAYNEQFF. The CDR3 region has the DNA TGTGCCAGCAGCCCTCGGGCGGGAGGGGCTTACAATGAGCAGTTCTTC.

This clone has only a few counts. V and J are TRBV27 and TRBJ2-5, with 9 bases identical to TRBD1. The CDR3 contains 15 residues. Germline CDR1 is MNHEY and CDR2 is SMNVEV (reference sequence). After removal of 5 bases from V and 5 bases from J, the junction contained 9 bases not matched to a gene. The CDR3: CASSIDTGGRETQYF. CDR3 nucleotide sequence: TGTGCCAGCAGTATCGACACAGGGGGCCGGGAGACCCAGTACTTC.

The chain couples TRBV15 to TRBJ2-7, with 9 bases aligning to TRBD2. V lost 1 base, J lost 7 bases, and 8 bases stayed unmatched. Germline values: CDR1 LNHNV, CDR2 YYDKDF (reference sequence). The CDR3 loop spans 15 amino acids. This CDR3 is CATSRGGLAGVEQYF. Here the CDR3 DNA reads TGTGCCACCAGCAGAGGCGGCTTAGCGGGGGTAGAGCAGTACTTC.

V usage is TRBV7-8 and J usage is TRBJ2-2; D is ambiguous. The CDR3 length is 15 residues. V was clipped by 2 bases and J by 2 bases, with 9 bases between them. Per germline, CDR1 SGHVS and CDR2 FQNEAQ. The CDR3 region has the DNA TGTGCCAGCAGCTTATGGAGCAGCAACACCGGGGAGCTGTTTTTT. Protein product: CASSLWSSNTGELFF.

The gene calls are TRBV2 and TRBJ2-2; 7 bases fit TRBD2. The CDR3 totals 13 residues. Germline loops: CDR1 SNHLY, CDR2 FYNNEI. The junction had 4 bases not matched to a gene; V was cut back by 7 bases and J by 5 bases. The CDR3 bases are TGTGCCAGCAAACGGGGGGAAACCGGGGAGCTGTTTTTT. Protein: CASKRGETGELFF.

This rearrangement joins TRBV27 to TRBJ2-1; 10 nucleotides line up with TRBD1. Germline V gene data show CDR1 as MNHEY and CDR2 as SMNVEV (reference sequence). CDR3 length equals 13 residues. Unmatched junction bases numbered 2, after V lost 5 bases and J lost 7 bases. The CDR3 spells CASSRDRGNEQFF. CDR3 DNA sequence: TGTGCCAGCAGTCGGGACAGGGGAAATGAGCAGTTCTTC.

V is TRBV10-1 and J is TRBJ2-3; D gene unclear. Deletions cut 3 bases from V and 1 base from J, with 11 bases between. CDR3 length: 15 residues. The germline V gene encodes CDR1 WNHNN and CDR2 SYGVQD (reference sequence). The CDR3 sequence: CASSELVIGTDTQYF. CDR3 DNA sequence: TGCGCCAGCAGTGAATTAGTAATAGGCACAGATACGCAGTATTTT.

About this clone: At one end the junction does not follow the germline gene, possibly because of a read error. Other DNA sequences from this sample encode an identical CDR3 as well. CDR3 protein: CASSLEMGEGAPYGYTF. CDR3 DNA: TGCGCAAGCAGCTTGGAAATGGGCGAGGGAGCTCCCTATGGCTACACCTTC. This chain links TRBV5-1 with TRBJ1-2; no reliable D call. The CDR3 is 17 amino acids. Germline CDR1 SGHRS, CDR2 YFSETQ.

The V call is TRBV29-1, the J call TRBJ2-7; tentative D call: TRBD2 (7 bases). V was pared by 4 bases and J by 0 bases, with 13 bases between. In germline, CDR1 is SQVTM, CDR2 ANQGSEA. This CDR3 spans 14 amino acids. CDR3: CSVALGGRSYEQYF. The CDR3 DNA reads TGCAGCGTTGCCCTGGGGGGGCGCTCCTACGAGCAGTACTTC.

The sample holds one count of this clone. The chain uses TRBV9 and TRBJ2-3; 11 bases are a match to TRBD1. Looked up from germline, CDR1 is SGDLS and CDR2 is YYNGEE. V trimming: 4 bases; J trimming: 4 bases; junction bases outside the gene matches: 14. The CDR3 sequence is 18 residues long. The CDR3 DNA sequence: TGTGCCAGCAGCCCTCGGACAGACCGGACAGGGGGCTCAGATACGCAGTATTTT. It encodes CASSPRTDRTGGSDTQYF.

This chain connects TRBV6-1 to TRBJ2-3, with D tentatively TRBD2 (6 bases). There are 14 residues in the CDR3. Germline V gene data show CDR1 as MNHNS and CDR2 as SASEGT. The V end was cut by 6 bases, the J end by 0 bases, with 10 bases between. The CDR3 nucleotides are TGTGCCAGCAGGGCGGGGACTAGCACAGATACGCAGTATTTT. It codes for CASRAGTSTDTQYF.

The V call is TRBV11-3, the J call TRBJ2-2, with 8 bases that match TRBD2. Germline V gene data show CDR1 as SGHNT and CDR2 as YENEEA. The V gene end was trimmed by 5 bases and the J gene end by 4 bases; junction bases not matched to a gene: 6. This CDR3 comprises 15 residues. The CDR3 sequence is CASSPVAGSTGELFF. Written as DNA, the CDR3 is TGTGCCAGCAGCCCAGTAGCGGGAAGCACCGGGGAGCTGTTTTTT.

This clone was observed a handful of times. V is TRBV4-3 and J is TRBJ1-5; D is undetermined. Germline CDR1 LGHNA, CDR2 YSLEER. This CDR3 has 13 residues. Deletions cut 4 bases from V and 10 bases from J, with 14 bases between. The CDR3 protein is CASSLAKLLPQHF. The CDR3 DNA sequence: TGCGCCAGCAGCCTCGCCAAGCTCCTTCCCCAGCATTTT.

The V and J genes are TRBV6-5 and TRBJ1-5, with D perhaps TRBD1 (5 bases). CDR3 size: 15 residues. Looked up from germline, CDR1 is MNHEY and CDR2 is SVGAGI. Trimming removed 2 bases at V and 2 bases at J, with 10 bases between. The CDR3, as DNA: TGTGCCAGCAGTTACAGGTGGGGGGGCAATCAGCCCCAGCATTTT. It yields the protein CASSYRWGGNQPQHF.

The CDR3 region is CASSSPGQGGNEQFF. As DNA, the CDR3 is TGTGCCAGCAGCTCTCCGGGACAGGGGGGGAATGAGCAGTTCTTC. This chain links TRBV7-2 with TRBJ2-1, with TRBD1 matching over 11 bases. The length of the CDR3 is 15 residues. Germline V gives CDR1 SGHTA, CDR2 FQGNSA. J lost 7 bases, V lost 4 bases, and 6 bases had no gene match. The entire variable domain, with the rest obtained from reference TRBV7-2 and TRBJ2-1, is as follows: GAGVSQSPSNKVTEKGKDVELRCDPISGHTALYWYRQSLGQGLEFLIYFQGNSAPDKSGLPSDRFSAERTGGSVSTLTIQRTQQEDSAVYLCASSSPGQGGNEQFFGPGTRLTVL.

This chain uses TRBV29-1 with TRBJ2-1; D remains ambiguous. The CDR3 consists of 13 residues. CDR1 SQVTM and CDR2 ANQGSEA come from the germline V gene. V lost 4 bases to trimming and J lost 2 bases, with 9 bases between them. CDR3: CSVGPLAYNEQFF. Written as DNA, the CDR3 is TGCAGCGTTGGGCCCCTCGCCTACAATGAGCAGTTCTTC.

The V gene is TRBV7-6, the J gene TRBJ1-5, with unresolved D. Germline V gene lookup returns CDR1 SGHVS and CDR2 FNYEAQ. Trimming shortened V by 1 base and J by 1 base, and 8 bases separated the two germline ends. This CDR3 spans 15 amino acids. The CDR3 DNA reads as TGTGCCAGCAGCTTAGTTTGCCAGAGCAATCAGCCCCAGCATTTT. This encodes CASSLVCQSNQPQHF. Supplemented by reference TRBV7-6 and TRBJ1-5, the full variable domain reads GAGVSQSPRYKVTKRGQDVALRCDPISGHVSLYWYRQALGQGPEFLTYFNYEAQQDKSGLPNDRFSAERPEGSISTLTIQRTEQRDSAMYRCASSLVCQSNQPQHFGDGTRLSIL.

The chain has TRBV19 and TRBJ2-4; D possibly corresponds to TRBD1 (6 bases). V was shortened by 3 bases and J by 0 bases, with 15 bases between the two germline ends. The CDR3 runs 17 residues. Germline-derived CDR1 and CDR2 are LNHDA and SQIVND (reference sequence). The CDR3 reads CASSINLGAIAKNIQYF. Written as DNA, the CDR3 is TGTGCCAGTAGTATCAACCTGGGGGCGATAGCCAAAAACATTCAGTACTTC.

This chain connects TRBV10-1 to TRBJ2-1; 9 bases align to TRBD2. The CDR3 covers 19 residues. Germline V gene data show CDR1 as WNHNN and CDR2 as SYGVQD (reference sequence). With 2 bases clipped from V and 4 bases from J, the junction kept 15 bases outside the gene matches. CDR3 residues: CASSEGGGSGGTIYNEQFF. CDR3 nucleotide sequence: TGCGCCAGCAGTGAGGGAGGGGGTAGCGGGGGAACAATTTACAATGAGCAGTTCTTC.